The rows below give T cell receptor beta chains drawn from one sample of a study of blood T cell repertoires in COVID-19. The protocol was immunoSEQ multiplex PCR, while the TCRdb copy is restricted to in-frame clones and leaves out a portion. The data hold 80,000 to 100,000 clones, with over 75% observed a single time. The sequencing sample was made of peripheral blood. These receptors were obtained from a human donor in a cohort sampled during active COVID-19. Both conserved end residues are part of each CDR3. The D gene is left open where the match is weak. Part of the rows lack a size; the others show once, few, many or a class for expanded clones.

v_call,j_call,d_call,clone_size,cdr3_aa,cdr3_nt
TRBV23-1,TRBJ2-3,.,.,CARYTDTQYF,TGCGCCAGATACACAGATACGCAGTATTTT
TRBV9,TRBJ2-7,TRBD1,.,CASSVEGQGTYEQYF,TGTGCCAGCAGCGTAGAAGGACAGGGGACCTACGAGCAGTACTTC
TRBV5-1,TRBJ2-5,.,.,CASSSQTGETQYF,TGCGCCAGCAGCTCTCAGACGGGGGAGACCCAGTACTTC
TRBV5-5,TRBJ2-7,.,.,CASSPVVASNSYEQYF,TGTGCCAGCAGCCCCGTGGTGGCTAGTAATTCCTACGAGCAGTACTTC
TRBV10-3,TRBJ1-6,.,.,CAIRKQAEAAPLHF,TGTGCCATCAGGAAACAGGCCGAGGCAGCACCCCTCCACTTT
TRBV3-1/TRBV3-2,TRBJ1-2,TRBD1,.,CASSQDVTGGRGYTF,TGTGCCAGCAGCCAAGATGTTACAGGGGGCCGGGGCTACACCTTC
TRBV28,TRBJ2-3,.,.,CASSPGLTPHTDTQYF,TGTGCCAGCAGTCCCGGACTAACTCCGCACACAGATACGCAGTATTTT
TRBV5-1,TRBJ1-3,.,.,CASSLDSSGNTIYF,TGCGCCAGCAGCCTCGACAGCTCTGGAAACACCATATATTTT
TRBV27,TRBJ1-2,.,.,CASSFRPHYGYTF,TGTGCCAGCAGTTTCAGGCCCCACTATGGCTACACCTTC
TRBV5-4,TRBJ2-1,TRBD2,.,CASSLRSGGSYNEQFF,TGTGCCAGCAGCCTCCGAAGCGGGGGCTCCTACAATGAGCAGTTCTTC
TRBV7-2,TRBJ2-2,.,.,CASSLVELALSGELFF,TGTGCCAGCAGCTTAGTTGAGTTAGCGCTGAGCGGGGAGCTGTTTTTT
TRBV18,TRBJ2-3,.,.,CASSLRRLADTQYF,TGTGCCAGCTCCCTGCGCCGATTGGCAGATACGCAGTATTTT
TRBV5-6,TRBJ2-7,.,.,CASSLARTDSYEQYF,TGTGCCAGCAGCTTGGCCAGGACAGACTCCTACGAGCAGTACTTC
TRBV19,TRBJ2-1,TRBD2,.,CASTGLAGVDNEQFF,TGTGCCAGTACTGGGCTAGCGGGAGTTGACAATGAGCAGTTCTTC
TRBV5-1,TRBJ2-3,.,once,CASSLLADTDTQYF,TGCGCCAGCAGCTTACTGGCGGACACAGATACGCAGTATTTT
TRBV24-1,TRBJ2-3,.,.,CATSDLSNGRGNTDTQYF,TGTGCCACCAGTGATTTGAGTAACGGGAGAGGAAACACAGATACGCAGTATTTT
TRBV3-1/TRBV3-2,TRBJ2-5,TRBD1,.,CASRATGGGETQYF,TGTGCCAGCAGAGCAACAGGGGGCGGTGAGACCCAGTACTTC
TRBV10-3,TRBJ1-1,.,.,CAITMGSSNTEAFF,TGTGCCATCACGATGGGCAGTTCGAACACTGAAGCTTTCTTT
TRBV4-2,TRBJ2-5,TRBD2,.,CASSQDGGVDETQYF,TGTGCCAGCAGCCAAGATGGGGGGGTTGATGAGACCCAGTACTTC
TRBV21-1,TRBJ1-5,.,.,CASSKGGAGGWGNQPQHF,TGTGCCAGCAGCAAAGGAGGGGCAGGGGGCTGGGGCAATCAGCCCCAGCATTTT
TRBV24-1,TRBJ2-1,TRBD2,.,CATSETGGPGNEQFF,TGTGCCACCAGTGAAACGGGAGGGCCGGGGAATGAGCAGTTCTTC
TRBV24-1,TRBJ2-5,TRBD1,.,CATSDTQGTRETQYF,TGTGCCACCAGTGACACACAGGGGACCAGGGAGACCCAGTACTTC
TRBV6-6,TRBJ2-7,TRBD1,.,CASSDQTGGANEQYF,TGTGCCAGCAGTGACCAGACAGGGGGGGCGAACGAGCAGTACTTC
TRBV19,TRBJ2-1,TRBD2,.,CATTPGLAGFREQFF,TGTGCCACCACTCCGGGACTAGCGGGCTTTAGGGAGCAGTTCTTC
TRBV20-1,TRBJ2-1,TRBD2,.,CSASHASGNYNEQFF,TGCAGTGCTAGTCATGCTAGCGGGAACTACAATGAGCAGTTCTTC
TRBV19,TRBJ2-1,TRBD2,.,CASSFSAGLPNEQFF,TGTGCCAGTAGTTTTTCAGCGGGACTCCCCAATGAGCAGTTCTTC
TRBV28,TRBJ2-7,.,.,CASSSAGLASYEQYF,TGTGCCAGCAGTTCGGCCGGTTTAGCCTCGTACGAGCAGTACTTC
TRBV5-5,TRBJ2-7,TRBD2,.,CASSLDLAGLLSYEQYF,TGTGCCAGCAGCTTGGACTTAGCGGGGCTACTCTCCTACGAGCAGTACTTC
TRBV7-2,TRBJ2-1,TRBD2,.,CASGLGLAGAREQFF,TGTGCCAGCGGCCTAGGACTAGCGGGAGCCCGTGAGCAGTTCTTC
TRBV3-1/TRBV3-2,TRBJ2-7,TRBD2,.,CASSQTSGSYEQYF,TGTGCCAGCAGCCAAACTAGCGGGTCCTACGAGCAGTACTTC
TRBV7-2,TRBJ2-7,.,.,CASSLVTRRPGEQYF,TGTGCCAGCAGCCTTGTGACCCGGCGTCCGGGCGAGCAGTACTTC
TRBV5-6,TRBJ2-5,TRBD2,.,CASVRLAGELETQYF,TGTGCCAGCGTCCGGCTAGCGGGAGAATTAGAGACCCAGTACTTC
TRBV19,TRBJ1-1,.,.,CASSMGEAEAFF,TGTGCCAGTAGTATGGGAGAGGCTGAAGCTTTCTTT
TRBV27,TRBJ1-2,TRBD1,.,CASSLGQGKVYGYTF,TGTGCCAGCAGCCTAGGACAGGGTAAAGTCTATGGCTACACCTTC
TRBV3-1/TRBV3-2,TRBJ2-4,TRBD1,.,CASSLDRVENIQYF,TGTGCCAGCAGCCTTGACAGGGTTGAAAACATTCAGTACTTC
TRBV19,TRBJ2-3,TRBD2,.,CASSPQTSGTRDTQYF,TGTGCCAGTAGTCCGCAGACTAGCGGGACCAGAGATACGCAGTATTTT
TRBV12-3/TRBV12-4,TRBJ1-1,.,.,CASSLSREAFF,TGTGCCAGCAGTTTATCCCGGGAAGCTTTCTTT
TRBV3-1/TRBV3-2,TRBJ2-7,.,.,CASSQGTGVGEQYF,TGTGCCAGCAGCCAAGGGACGGGAGTAGGGGAGCAGTACTTC
TRBV7-2,TRBJ2-5,.,.,CASSLALETQETQYF,TGTGCCAGCAGCTTAGCGTTAGAAACTCAAGAGACCCAGTACTTC
TRBV10-3,TRBJ2-5,.,.,CATQRADSSQETQYF,TGTGCCACCCAGAGAGCAGACAGTTCCCAAGAGACCCAGTACTTC
TRBV5-6,TRBJ2-2,.,.,CASSPLISRDNRELFF,TGTGCCAGCAGCCCGTTAATAAGCCGGGACAACAGGGAGCTGTTTTTT
TRBV6-5,TRBJ1-1,.,once,CASSSGRGWATEAFF,TGTGCCAGCAGTTCTGGGCGGGGATGGGCCACTGAAGCTTTCTTT
TRBV19,TRBJ2-1,.,.,CASSIQHRASSYNEQFF,TGTGCCAGTAGTATTCAACACAGGGCGAGCTCCTACAATGAGCAGTTCTTC
TRBV2,TRBJ1-2,.,.,CASSDNGYTF,TGTGCCAGCAGTGACAATGGCTACACCTTC
TRBV6-5,TRBJ2-7,TRBD2,few,CASSYSGTTPYEQYF,TGTGCCAGCAGTTACTCCGGGACTACCCCCTACGAGCAGTACTTC
TRBV19,TRBJ2-7,.,.,CASSTHYEQYF,TGTGCCAGTAGTACCCACTACGAGCAGTACTTC
TRBV5-5,TRBJ1-1,.,.,CASSLGGNTEAFF,TGTGCCAGCAGCTTGGGAGGAAACACTGAAGCTTTCTTT
TRBV27,TRBJ2-1,.,.,CASRAGPLYNEQFF,TGTGCCAGCAGAGCGGGTCCGCTTTACAATGAGCAGTTCTTC
TRBV10-3,TRBJ1-2,TRBD1,once,CAIRAQGTDYGYTF,TGTGCCATCAGGGCACAGGGGACCGACTATGGCTACACCTTC
TRBV19,TRBJ1-4,TRBD1,.,CASSQTGFWEKLFF,TGTGCCAGTAGTCAGACAGGGTTTTGGGAAAAACTGTTTTTT